These 17 T cell receptor beta chains share one sample of origin, sequenced in a study of CD8+CD57+ T cells in acquired aplastic anemia. It was genomic DNA that served as the template for profiling TCR beta VDJ and CDR3. TCRdb reanalysed the reads using MiXCR and keeps one entry per CDR3 protein. The repertoire has 150,000 to 200,000 distinct CDR3 sequences, roughly 48% of them found once; the top ten carry more than 1%. Sequencing involved patients with CD8+CD57+ cell expansion previously shown by flow cytometry. The sample comprised sorted CD4+, CD8+, or CD8+CD57+ T cells (not recorded which) from PBMCs. The receptor source for this set is a human donor with aplastic anemia.

As concerns this clonotype: One end of the junction varies from germline; a read error may be responsible. This rearrangement joins TRBV5-1 to TRBJ2-3; 10 nucleotides align to TRBD2. The length of the CDR3 is 15 residues. Germline CDR1 SGHRS, CDR2 YFSETQ. Here the CDR3 DNA reads TGCGCCAGCAGCTTGGGACTAGCGGGCACAGGTACGCAGTATTTT. This encodes CASSLGLAGTGTQYF.

The rearrangement links TRBV9 to TRBJ2-3, with D possibly being TRBD1 (5 bases). Germline loops: CDR1 SGDLS, CDR2 YYNGEE. The CDR3 sequence is 15 residues long. The V end lost 3 bases, the J end lost 3 bases, and 14 bases lay between the germline ends. This CDR3 reads CASSEDSLRTDTQYF. Here the CDR3 DNA reads TGTGCCAGCAGCGAAGACAGTCTCAGAACAGATACGCAGTATTTT.

This chain connects TRBV2 to TRBJ2-2; D is uncertain. Per the germline V gene, CDR1 is SNHLY and CDR2 is FYNNEI. This CDR3 has 14 amino acids. V was clipped by 7 bases and J by 3 bases, with 12 bases between them. The CDR3: CASIRQLDTGELFF. CDR3 coding DNA: TGTGCCAGCATACGTCAACTTGACACCGGGGAGCTGTTTTTT.

This clonotype was seen ten or more times. This rearrangement joins TRBV2 to TRBJ2-2, with D unresolved. The CDR3 spans 16 residues. CDR1 SNHLY and CDR2 FYNNEI come from the germline V gene. Trimming cost V 3 bases and J 6 bases, with 17 bases left between them. This CDR3 reads CASSDGRKLLAGELFF. The CDR3 nucleotides are TGTGCCAGCAGTGACGGTCGTAAACTCTTAGCCGGGGAGCTGTTTTTT. Full variable domain (remainder filled in from reference TRBV2 and TRBJ2-2): EPEVTQTPSHQVTQMGQEVILRCVPISNHLYFYWYRQILGQKVEFLVSFYNNEISEKSEIFDDQFSVERPDGSNFTLKIRSTKLEDSAMYFCASSDGRKLLAGELFFGEGSRLTVL.

Of note for this clonotype: A read error may account for a junction end that differs from germline. This chain links TRBV5-4 with TRBJ2-5, with 9 bases matching TRBD2. Germline assignment: CDR1 SGHNT and CDR2 YYREEE (reference sequence). The length of the CDR3 is 15 residues. The CDR3 region is CASSQDSGGRETQHF. The CDR3 DNA reads TGTGCCAGCAGCCAAGATAGCGGGGGCCGGGAGACCCAGCACTTC.

This clonotype was seen ten or more times. The gene calls are TRBV2 and TRBJ1-2; possible D gene TRBD1, 5 bases. CDR3 size: 13 residues. Trimming removed 3 bases at V and 3 bases at J, with 8 bases between. Germline V gene lookup returns CDR1 SNHLY and CDR2 FYNNEI. The CDR3: CASSDGADYGYTF. The DNA for the CDR3 is TGTGCCAGCAGTGACGGGGCAGACTATGGCTACACCTTC.

This clonotype was seen only a few times. The V call is TRBV24-1, the J call TRBJ2-3, with D unclear. The CDR3 sequence is 13 residues long. The germline V and J ends were trimmed by 4 bases and 5 bases, with 9 bases remaining between them. Germline V lookup: CDR1 KGHDR, CDR2 SFDVKD. The CDR3 is CATSDLVGDTQYF. The CDR3 nucleotides are TGTGCCACCAGTGACCTCGTAGGAGATACGCAGTATTTT.

The V call is TRBV11-2, the J call TRBJ2-3, with 16 bases identical to TRBD2. Per germline, CDR1 SGHAT and CDR2 FQNNGV. This CDR3 contains 18 residues. The trim removed 5 bases at V and 2 bases at J, leaving 7 bases unmatched. As DNA, the CDR3 is TGTGCCAGCAGCATCGAGGGACTAGCGGGGGGGGTCACAGATACGCAGTATTTT. Its translation is CASSIEGLAGGVTDTQYF.

The gene calls are TRBV19 and TRBJ1-1; tentatively, D is TRBD1 (6 bases). The CDR3 has 13 amino acids. V was cut by 5 bases and J by 1 base, with 8 bases left in between. Germline lookup yields CDR1 LNHDA and CDR2 SQIVND (reference sequence). The CDR3 sequence is CASSVTGNTEAFF. The CDR3 DNA reads as TGTGCCAGTAGTGTGACAGGGAACACTGAAGCTTTCTTT.

V is TRBV11-2 and J is TRBJ2-5; 12 bases match TRBD1. Trimming at V came to 0 bases and at J to 5 bases, leaving 10 bases not matched to a gene. In germline, CDR1 is SGHAT, CDR2 FQNNGV. The CDR3 has 18 amino acids. CDR3 DNA: TGTGCCAGCAGCTTAGATTGGGACAGGGGGCCGTCCCAGGAGACCCAGTACTTC. Translating gives CASSLDWDRGPSQETQYF.

This clonotype was detected ten times or more. The gene calls are TRBV7-3 and TRBJ2-1, with D unresolved. The germline V and J ends were trimmed by 3 bases and 0 bases, with 12 bases remaining between them. CDR3 length equals 16 residues. Germline lookup yields CDR1 SGHTA and CDR2 FQGTGA. The CDR3 nucleotides are TGTGCCAGCAGCTTTTTAGGTACGGCCTCCTACAATGAGCAGTTCTTC. Its protein is CASSFLGTASYNEQFF.

This clonotype was detected ten times or more. The chain couples TRBV11-1 to TRBJ1-2, with D possibly being TRBD1 (6 bases). V was trimmed by 1 base and J by 5 bases, leaving 20 bases between them. This CDR3 is 17 amino acids long. Germline V CDR1 and CDR2: SGHAT, FQDESV (reference sequence). CDR3 coding DNA: TGTGCCAGCAGCTTAGGGGCTTCGGACAGACTTCTGTATGGCTACACCTTC. It specifies CASSLGASDRLLYGYTF.

The chain is built from TRBV5-5 and TRBJ2-7, with D unresolved. CDR1 is SGHKS, CDR2 YYEKEE, per germline (reference sequence). Trimming shortened V by 2 bases and J by 3 bases, and 15 bases separated the two germline ends. The CDR3 runs to 15 residues. The CDR3, as DNA: TGTGCCAGCAGCTTATCATTGGGGTCGGACTACGAGCAGTACTTC. Amino acid sequence: CASSLSLGSDYEQYF.

Of note for this clonotype: One end of the junction varies from germline; a read error may be responsible. V is TRBV25-1 and J is TRBJ2-2; D may be TRBD2 (5 bases). The CDR3 sequence is 15 residues long. Germline CDR1 MGHDK, CDR2 SYGVNS. Here the CDR3 reads CASSDLTAFNGELFF. As DNA, the CDR3 is TGTGCCAGCAGTGATCTCACCGCTTTCAACGGGGAGCTGTTCTTT.

In regard to this clonotype: A much larger clone lies a single base off, so this may be a read error. V gene TRBV6-1 combines with J gene TRBJ1-1; 9 bases line up with TRBD1. This CDR3 comprises 15 residues. CDR1 is MNHNS and CDR2 is SASEGT in the germline V gene. J gave up 5 bases and V 5 bases, and 9 bases lay outside the gene matches. CDR3 residues: CASSREGQGGTEAFF. CDR3 in DNA: TGTGCCAGCAGTCGGGAGGGACAGGGAGGAACTGAAGCTTTCTTT.

This clonotype was observed a few times. The chain combines TRBV12-3 or TRBV12-4 with TRBJ1-3, with a tentative D call TRBD1 (6 bases). CDR3 size: 17 residues. Trimming took off 5 bases at V and 0 bases at J, with 17 bases between the two ends. The CDR3 spells CASSIRQVSSSGNTIYF. The CDR3 coding sequence is TGTGCCAGCAGTATTAGACAGGTTTCGAGCTCTGGAAACACCATATATTTT.

This clonotype was seen many times. V usage is TRBV12-3 or TRBV12-4 and J usage is TRBJ1-4; 8 bases match TRBD1. V shed 6 bases, J shed 4 bases, and the junction held 4 bases outside the gene matches. CDR3 length equals 14 residues. Written as DNA, the CDR3 is TGTGCCAGCAGCCGCGGACAGGGTAATGAAAAACTGTTTTTT. Translation gives CASSRGQGNEKLFF.